One and the same sample provided the 12 T cell receptor beta chains below, sequenced in a study of neurological immune-mediated disorders. TCRdb ran MiXCR on the 5' RACE reads and lists one entry per CDR3 protein. The repertoire holds under 70,000 distinct CDR3 sequences, less than 5.5% seen once, with approximately 2.6% in the top ten. Sequenced sample: PBMCs. Every receptor here comes from a woman aged 25-40 years with multiple sclerosis.

This clonotype came up many times. V usage is TRBV24-1 and J usage is TRBJ2-1; 9 nucleotides align to TRBD2. The trim removed 4 bases at V and 3 bases at J, leaving 3 bases unmatched. The CDR3 spans 15 residues. CDR1 KGHDR and CDR2 SFDVKD come from the germline V gene. CDR3 amino acids: CATSEAGGGYNEQFF. CDR3 nucleotide sequence: TGTGCCACCAGTGAAGCGGGGGGCGGCTACAATGAGCAGTTCTTC.

In this sample, this clonotype turned up many times. This chain links TRBV28 with TRBJ1-2; D gene unclear. V lost 7 bases to trimming and J lost 10 bases, with 13 bases between them. Germline-derived CDR1 and CDR2 are MDHEN and SYDVKM. This CDR3 has 11 amino acids. In DNA form, the CDR3 reads TGTGCCAGCACGGGGAATGTAGACTACACCTTC. It is translated as CASTGNVDYTF.

V is TRBV7-3 and J is TRBJ2-5, with TRBD2 identical over 12 bases. Per the germline V gene, CDR1 is SGHTA and CDR2 is FQGTGA. V trimming: 1 base; J trimming: 2 bases; junction bases outside the gene matches: 2. CDR3 size: 16 residues. The CDR3 protein is CASSLNLAGGQETQYF. CDR3 bases: TGTGCCAGCAGCTTAAACCTAGCGGGGGGGCAAGAGACCCAGTACTTC.

With respect to this clonotype: An end of the junction differs from the germline gene, which may be a read error. The rearrangement links TRBV18 to TRBJ1-5, with 7 bases matching TRBD1. The CDR3 runs 14 residues. The germline CDR1 and CDR2 sequences are KGHSH and LQKENI. The CDR3 bases are TGTGCCAGCTCTTCCGGGACAGTCAATCAGCCCCAGAATTTT. It translates to CASSSGTVNQPQNF.

This clonotype was counted many times. J is TRBJ2-7 and V is TRBV7-6; 12 nucleotides match TRBD2. Germline trimming cut 4 bases from V and 3 bases from J; bases unmatched to any gene: 4. The CDR3 loop spans 15 amino acids. Germline loops: CDR1 SGHVS, CDR2 FNYEAQ. The CDR3 nucleotides read TGTGCCAGCAGCTGGACTAGCGGGGCAGACTACGAGCAGTACTTC. Translation gives CASSWTSGADYEQYF.

The table lists this clonotype with many counts. CDR3 nucleotide sequence: TGTGCCAGCAGCTCTAGACAGGGACGAAACACTGAAGCTTTCTTT. Its protein is CASSSRQGRNTEAFF. The chain recombines TRBV5-6 with TRBJ1-1; 7 nucleotides match TRBD1. Germline V gene data show CDR1 as SGHDT and CDR2 as YYEEEE. This CDR3 is built from 15 residues. The junction had 7 bases not matched to a gene; V was cut back by 3 bases and J by 2 bases.

There are many counts of this clonotype. The rearrangement links TRBV20-1 to TRBJ2-7; D may match TRBD1 or TRBD2 (5 bases each). The CDR3 sequence is 15 residues long. The germline CDR1 and CDR2 sequences are DFQATT and SNEGSKA (reference sequence). V lost 3 bases to trimming and J lost 3 bases, with 18 bases between them. CDR3 sequence: CSASISSAGSYEQYF. In nucleotides, the CDR3 is TGCAGTGCTAGTATCAGTAGCGCAGGGAGCTACGAGCAGTACTTC.

This chain connects TRBV29-1 to TRBJ2-3; D uncertain. Germline CDR1 SQVTM, CDR2 ANQGSEA. CDR3 size: 17 residues. Trimming stripped 4 bases from V and 0 bases from J, with 20 bases between. CDR3 sequence (DNA): TGCAGCGTTGGGTATCGCGGTGGGGTCCCTAGCACAGATACGCAGTATTTT. Its protein is CSVGYRGGVPSTDTQYF.

Ten or more counts support this clonotype. This sequence joins TRBV20-1 and TRBJ2-5; 10 bases map to TRBD1. Germline V gives CDR1 DFQATT, CDR2 SNEGSKA (reference sequence). V lost 0 bases and J lost 7; bases outside the gene matches: 8. This CDR3 comprises 15 residues. The CDR3 DNA reads TGCAGTGCTAGAGAGCCGACAGGGGGCGATGGGACCCAGTACTTC. Translation gives CSAREPTGGDGTQYF.

This clonotype appeared many times. This sequence joins TRBV20-1 and TRBJ2-5; 12 bases are a match to TRBD2. This CDR3 is built from 16 residues. V gave up 0 bases and J gave up 5 bases; unmatched junction bases: 7. Germline V CDR1 and CDR2: DFQATT, SNEGSKA (reference sequence). The CDR3 nucleotides read TGCAGTGCTAGAGATCTCCGGACTAGCGGGGCGGAGACCCAGTACTTC. Translation: CSARDLRTSGAETQYF.

This clonotype was counted ten times or more. The rearrangement links TRBV29-1 to TRBJ2-5; 7 bases are a match to TRBD1. This CDR3 comprises 14 residues. Germline lookup yields CDR1 SQVTM and CDR2 ANQGSEA. After removal of 6 bases from V and 5 bases from J, the junction contained 12 bases not matched to a gene. The CDR3 nucleotides read TGCAGCGTCCAACTGGGGACAGATGGGGAGACCCAGTACTTC. Translation gives CSVQLGTDGETQYF.

At least ten counts were recorded for this clonotype. The rearrangement joins TRBV28 to TRBJ2-3; tentative D call: TRBD1 (5 bases). CDR1 and CDR2 from the germline V gene are MDHEN and SYDVKM. Trimming left V 1 base short and J 0 bases short, with 14 bases between. CDR3 length: 17 residues. As DNA, the CDR3 is TGTGCCAGCAGTTTATCCCCAAGCGCAGGGAGCACAGATACGCAGTATTTT. Translating gives CASSLSPSAGSTDTQYF.